This T cell receptor (beta chain) was identified during a study of graft-versus-host responses after intestinal transplantation. At the level of the study: Grafts that recipients had were multivisceral, liver-intestinal, or isolated intestinal transplants. Whole-study findings and limits: Circulating GvH clone levels at their peak were associated with HvG declines (early post-transplant).

Measured with immunoSEQ multiplex PCR; TCRdb has only the in-frame clones, and not every one. The table lists 95,000 to 150,000 clones, approximately 95% of them singletons. Comments on this clone: As yet, its antigen is unknown.

The CDR3 spans 15 residues. Trimming cost V 4 bases and J 2 bases, with 12 bases left between them. Germline CDR1 reads SGHAT; CDR2 reads FQNNGV. Sequencing used unstimulated CD8+ T cells sorted from spleen or lymph node cells, obtained before intestinal transplant. This receptor was identified in a human donor who received an intestinal transplant. V is TRBV11-2 and J is TRBJ2-1; D may be TRBD1 or TRBD2 (5 bases each). The CDR3 loop reads CASSSRDEAYNEQFF. The CDR3 DNA reads TGTGCCAGCAGCTCCCGGGACGAAGCCTACAATGAGCAGTTCTTC. Variable domain in full (rest from reference TRBV11-2 and TRBJ2-1): EAGVAQSPRYKIIEKRQSVAFWCNPISGHATLYWYQQILGQGPKLLIQFQNNGVVDDSQLPKDRFSAERLKGVDSTLKIQPAKLEDSAVYLCASSSRDEAYNEQFFGPGTRLTVL.